A single sample is the source of the 17 T cell receptor beta chains below, sequenced in a study of shared clonotypes between healthy human individuals. Profiled with immunoSEQ multiplex PCR; TCRdb holds only in-frame clones, not every one. This sample carries around 700,000 clones, about two thirds of them seen once, and the ten largest clones take 1.5% to 2%. Input material: memory CD4+ T cells sorted from blood. Subset of the sample: CD45RA-negative fraction. These receptors all come from a woman in her twenties or thirties in good health.

This clone was picked up a small number of times. The chain carries TRBV6-5 and TRBJ1-2, with D tentatively TRBD1 (5 bases). V lost 6 bases and J lost 8, with 16 bases in between. Germline CDR1 MNHEY, CDR2 SVGAGI. The CDR3 extends over 13 amino acids. This CDR3 is CASSLEGLRGYTF. CDR3 bases: TGTGCCAGCAGCCTTGAGGGACTGAGGGGCTACACCTTC.

V is TRBV2 and J is TRBJ1-2; D is unclear. This CDR3 spans 12 amino acids. In germline, CDR1 is SNHLY, CDR2 FYNNEI. The V end lost 5 bases, the J end lost 4 bases, and 8 bases lay between the germline ends. CDR3 DNA sequence: TGTGCCAGCAGTCCATCAGTCTATGGCTACACCTTC. Its translation is CASSPSVYGYTF. Full variable domain (rest looked up from reference TRBV2 and TRBJ1-2): EPEVTQTPSHQVTQMGQEVILRCVPISNHLYFYWYRQILGQKVEFLVSFYNNEISEKSEIFDDQFSVERPDGSNFTLKIRSTKLEDSAMYFCASSPSVYGYTFGSGTRLTVV.

This clone occurred a few times. The rearrangement joins TRBV4-1 to TRBJ1-1; no firm D call. V shed 4 bases and J shed 1 base, with 10 bases lying between them. This CDR3 is 14 amino acids long. In germline, CDR1 is MGHRA, CDR2 YSYEKL. The DNA for the CDR3 is TGCGCCAGCAGCCTGACAAAAGGGAACACTGAAGCTTTCTTT. Amino acid sequence: CASSLTKGNTEAFF.

The V call is TRBV2, the J call TRBJ2-5, with D possibly being TRBD1 or TRBD2 (5 bases each). From germline, CDR1 is SNHLY and CDR2 FYNNEI. V gave up 5 bases and J gave up 4 bases, with 17 bases separating them. This CDR3 has 15 residues. In DNA, the CDR3 is TGTGCCAGCAGTCGTACCGGGGCCCAGGGAGAGACCCAGTACTTC. Translated: CASSRTGAQGETQYF. Drawing the rest from reference TRBV2 and TRBJ2-5, the complete variable domain is EPEVTQTPSHQVTQMGQEVILRCVPISNHLYFYWYRQILGQKVEFLVSFYNNEISEKSEIFDDQFSVERPDGSNFTLKIRSTKLEDSAMYFCASSRTGAQGETQYFGPGTRLLVL.

V gene TRBV30 combines with J gene TRBJ2-5; D is unresolved. Germline V gene data show CDR1 as GTSNPN and CDR2 as SVGIG (reference sequence). The CDR3 length is 15 residues. The V end was cut by 3 bases, the J end by 9 bases, with 23 bases between. CDR3 loop: CAWSHPRWEGRAQYF. CDR3 in DNA: TGTGCCTGGAGCCACCCACGGTGGGAAGGAAGGGCCCAGTACTTC.

V gene TRBV19 combines with J gene TRBJ2-1; 8 bases are shared with TRBD1. J gave up 6 bases and V 3 bases, and 7 bases lay outside the gene matches. The germline V gene encodes CDR1 LNHDA and CDR2 SQIVND (reference sequence). This CDR3 is built from 15 residues. CDR3 protein: CASSIAGQAPNEQFF. For the CDR3, the DNA is TGTGCCAGTAGTATCGCGGGACAGGCACCCAATGAGCAGTTCTTC.

V and J are TRBV2 and TRBJ1-4; TRBD1 matches at 7 bases. J was trimmed by 0 bases and V by 7 bases; bases with no gene match: 2. Looked up from germline, CDR1 is SNHLY and CDR2 is FYNNEI. CDR3 length: 14 amino acids. The CDR3 DNA sequence: TGTGCCAGCAAGGACAGGCCAACTAATGAAAAACTGTTTTTT. This encodes CASKDRPTNEKLFF.

This clone has more than one count but fewer than ten. This chain uses TRBV11-2 with TRBJ2-1, with 10 bases that match TRBD1. CDR1 and CDR2 (germline): SGHAT, FQNNGV. This CDR3 spans 12 amino acids. Unmatched junction bases numbered 6, after V lost 4 bases and J lost 15 bases. CDR3 DNA sequence: TGTGCCAGCAGCTCTACCGGGACAGGGGTGTTCTTC. Its translation: CASSSTGTGVFF. The complete variable domain, with remaining parts taken from reference TRBV11-2 and TRBJ2-1, reads EAGVAQSPRYKIIEKRQSVAFWCNPISGHATLYWYQQILGQGPKLLIQFQNNGVVDDSQLPKDRFSAERLKGVDSTLKIQPAKLEDSAVYLCASSSTGTGVFFGPGTRLTVL.

The gene calls are TRBV28 and TRBJ2-2, with 7 bases aligning to TRBD1. CDR3 length equals 16 residues. V was pared by 5 bases and J by 0 bases, with 6 bases of the junction left unmatched. Germline lookup yields CDR1 MDHEN and CDR2 SYDVKM. The DNA of the CDR3 is TGTGCCAGCAGTCCACAGGGGCTAGCGAACACCGGGGAGCTGTTTTTT. This codes for CASSPQGLANTGELFF. Combining the CDR3 with reference TRBV28 and TRBJ2-2 gives the whole variable domain DVKVTQSSRYLVKRTGEKVFLECVQDMDHENMFWYRQDPGLGLRLIYFSYDVKMKEKGDIPEGYSVSREKKERFSLILESASTNQTSMYLCASSPQGLANTGELFFGEGSRLTVL.

The V call is TRBV28, the J call TRBJ2-7; 9 bases match TRBD2. Per germline, CDR1 MDHEN and CDR2 SYDVKM. The CDR3 consists of 16 residues. Germline trimming cut 4 bases from V and 3 bases from J; bases unmatched to any gene: 10. CDR3 amino acids: CASSSRAGGQYYEQYF. Written as DNA, the CDR3 is TGTGCCAGCAGTTCAAGAGCGGGAGGTCAATACTACGAGCAGTACTTC.

V gene TRBV6-5 combines with J gene TRBJ2-1; 7 positions agree with TRBD1. The germline gives CDR1 MNHEY, CDR2 SVGAGI. Trimming removed 8 bases from V and 5 bases from J; junction bases left unmatched: 12. CDR3 length equals 15 residues. For the CDR3, the DNA is TGTGCCAGCGGGAGAACGGGACAGACTCACAATGAGCAGTTCTTC. Protein: CASGRTGQTHNEQFF.

The table lists this clone with a count of one. This rearrangement joins TRBV6-5 to TRBJ2-7; 8 nucleotides agree with TRBD2. The germline V gene has CDR1 MNHEY and CDR2 SVGAGI. The V segment lost 5 bases and the J segment 2 bases; nucleotides outside the gene matches: 5. CDR3 length equals 14 residues. The CDR3 DNA sequence: TGTGCCAGCAGTCTTAGCGGGATTGCCTACGAGCAGTACTTC. Its translation: CASSLSGIAYEQYF.

Concerning this clone: At the DNA level, this CDR3 is encoded by other sequences in the same sample as well. V usage is TRBV5-4 and J usage is TRBJ2-3; D not resolved. V was clipped by 2 bases and J by 0 bases, with 7 bases between them. This CDR3 comprises 14 residues. From germline, CDR1 is SGHNT and CDR2 YYREEE (reference sequence). CDR3 residues: CASSFPGSTDTQYF. DNA for the CDR3: TGTGCCAGCAGCTTCCCTGGCAGCACAGATACGCAGTATTTT.

This chain links TRBV19 with TRBJ2-7, with 8 bases identical to TRBD2. Trimming took 4 bases from V and 6 from J; bases not matched to a gene: 5. This CDR3 spans 13 amino acids. CDR1 and CDR2 (germline): LNHDA, SQIVND (reference sequence). The CDR3 here is CASSTGLGSEQYF. The CDR3 coding sequence is TGTGCCAGTAGTACGGGACTAGGCTCCGAGCAGTACTTC.

The chain employs TRBV28 and TRBJ1-5; D is unclear. The CDR3 contains 14 residues. V gave up 3 bases and J gave up 3 bases, with 9 bases separating them. Germline V CDR1 and CDR2: MDHEN, SYDVKM. CDR3 coding DNA: TGTGCCAGCAGTTTTCACGGAAACAATCAGCCCCAGCATTTT. Its protein product is CASSFHGNNQPQHF.

The chain couples TRBV10-1 to TRBJ1-5; D not resolved. The CDR3 is made up of 13 amino acids. V was cut by 0 bases and J by 4 bases, with 4 bases left in between. Germline V gene sequence: CDR1 WNHNN, CDR2 SYGVQD (reference sequence). The CDR3 coding sequence is TGCGCCAGCAGTGAGTCAACGAATCAGCCCCAGCATTTT. Amino acid sequence: CASSESTNQPQHF.

A few counts support this clone. Within the sample, other DNA sequences also encode this same CDR3. The J gene is TRBJ2-7, the V gene TRBV2; 10 bases fit TRBD2. From germline, CDR1 is SNHLY and CDR2 FYNNEI. The V and J ends lost 4 bases and 0 bases, in that order; junction bases with no gene match: 6. The CDR3 spans 16 residues. CDR3 in amino acids: CASSGSGTSVSYEQYF. CDR3 DNA sequence: TGTGCCAGCAGTGGATCCGGGACTAGCGTCTCCTACGAGCAGTACTTC.